Listed here are 3 T cell receptor beta chains from one sample, sequenced in a study of beta chain features in type 1 diabetes. The study reverse transcribed the entire isolated RNA, so it sequenced expressed TCRB transcripts. The data were produced by immunoSEQ multiplex PCR, yet TCRdb's version contains in-frame clones alone and is incomplete. The sample yields about 340,000 clones, approximately 8.2% seen once. The material sequenced was central memory CD4+ T cells from blood. Receptors were obtained from a woman between 18 and 30 years old in good health.

For this clone: This may be a read error, as it is one base from a much larger clone. The chain links TRBV7-8 to TRBJ1-5; D unresolved. The length of the CDR3 is 13 residues. V lost 2 bases and J lost 0, with 2 bases in between. Germline CDR1 SGHVS, CDR2 FQNEAQ. The DNA of the CDR3 is TGTGCCAGCAGCTTAAATAGCAATCAGCCCCAGCATTTT. This sequence encodes CASSLNSNQPQHF.

This clone showed up just a few times. The chain recombines TRBV6-1 with TRBJ2-2; 15 bases fit TRBD2. Germline-derived CDR1 and CDR2 are MNHNS and SASEGT. The CDR3 has 17 residues. The ends lost 2 bases at V and 4 bases at J; junction bases unmatched: 2. The CDR3 protein is CASSERTSGRATGELFF. The CDR3 bases are TGTGCCAGCAGTGAAAGGACTAGCGGGAGGGCCACCGGGGAGCTGTTTTTT.

J is TRBJ1-5 and V is TRBV21-1; the table assigns TRBD1, which was not confirmed against the DNA. TRBV21-1 is deemed a pseudogene. The CDR3 contains 17 residues. The DNA of the CDR3 is TGTGCCAGCAGCAAAGAGTTACAGGGGCGACGGAGTCAGCCCCAGCATTTT. Translating it yields CASSKELQGRRSQPQHF.